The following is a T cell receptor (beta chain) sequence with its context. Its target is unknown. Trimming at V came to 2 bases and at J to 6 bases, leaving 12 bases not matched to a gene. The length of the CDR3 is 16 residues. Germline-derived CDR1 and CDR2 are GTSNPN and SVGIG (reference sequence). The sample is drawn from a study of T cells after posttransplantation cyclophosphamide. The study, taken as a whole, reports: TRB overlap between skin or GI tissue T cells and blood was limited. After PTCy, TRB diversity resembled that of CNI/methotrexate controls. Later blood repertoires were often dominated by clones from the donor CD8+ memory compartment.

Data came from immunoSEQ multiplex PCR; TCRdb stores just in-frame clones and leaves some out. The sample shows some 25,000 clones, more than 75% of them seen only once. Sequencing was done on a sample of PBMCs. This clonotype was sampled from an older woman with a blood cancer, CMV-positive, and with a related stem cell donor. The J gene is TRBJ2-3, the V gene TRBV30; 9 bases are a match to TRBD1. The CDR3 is CAWSLRDREVFDTQYF. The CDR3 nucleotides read TGTGCCTGGAGTCTCCGGGACAGGGAGGTATTTGATACGCAGTATTTT.